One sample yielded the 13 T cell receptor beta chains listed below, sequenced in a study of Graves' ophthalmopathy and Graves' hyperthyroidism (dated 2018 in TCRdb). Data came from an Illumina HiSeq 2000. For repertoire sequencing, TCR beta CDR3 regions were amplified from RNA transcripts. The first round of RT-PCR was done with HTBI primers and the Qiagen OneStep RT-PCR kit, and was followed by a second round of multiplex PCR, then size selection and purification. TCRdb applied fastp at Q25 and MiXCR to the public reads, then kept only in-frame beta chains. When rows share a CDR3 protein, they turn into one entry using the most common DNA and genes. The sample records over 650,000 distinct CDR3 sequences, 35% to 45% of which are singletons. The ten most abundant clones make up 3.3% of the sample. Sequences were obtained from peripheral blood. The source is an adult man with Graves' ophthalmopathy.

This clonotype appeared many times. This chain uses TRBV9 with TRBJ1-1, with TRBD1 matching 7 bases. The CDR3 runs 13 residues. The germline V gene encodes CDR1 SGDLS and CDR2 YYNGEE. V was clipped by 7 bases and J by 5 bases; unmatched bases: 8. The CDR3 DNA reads TGTGCCAGCGGTAGACAGGGCGCGACTGAAGCTTTCTTT. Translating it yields CASGRQGATEAFF.

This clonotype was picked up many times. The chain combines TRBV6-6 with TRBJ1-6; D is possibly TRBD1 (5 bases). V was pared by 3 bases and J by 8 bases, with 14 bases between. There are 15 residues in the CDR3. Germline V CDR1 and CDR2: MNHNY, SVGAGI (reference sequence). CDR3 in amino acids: CASSYGGTNDSPLHF. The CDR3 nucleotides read TGTGCCAGCAGTTATGGCGGGACGAACGATTCACCCCTCCACTTT.

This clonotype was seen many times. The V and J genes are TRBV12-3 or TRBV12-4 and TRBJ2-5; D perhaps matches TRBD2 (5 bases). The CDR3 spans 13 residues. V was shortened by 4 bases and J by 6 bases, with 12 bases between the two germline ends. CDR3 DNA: TGTGCCAGCAGTTATGAGGGCTGGCAGACCCAGTACTTC. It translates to CASSYEGWQTQYF.

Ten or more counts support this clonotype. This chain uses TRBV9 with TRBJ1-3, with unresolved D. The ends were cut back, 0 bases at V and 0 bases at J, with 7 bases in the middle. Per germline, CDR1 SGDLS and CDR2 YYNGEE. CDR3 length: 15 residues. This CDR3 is CASSVGAFSGNTIYF. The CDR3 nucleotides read TGTGCCAGCAGCGTAGGTGCGTTCTCTGGAAACACCATATATTTT.

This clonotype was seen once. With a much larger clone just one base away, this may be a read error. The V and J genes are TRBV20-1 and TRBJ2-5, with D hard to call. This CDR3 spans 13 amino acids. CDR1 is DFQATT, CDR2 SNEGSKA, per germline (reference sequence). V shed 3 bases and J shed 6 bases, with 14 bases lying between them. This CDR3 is CSASDGSRKTQYF. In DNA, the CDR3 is TGCAGTGCTAGTGATGGCTCTCGGAAGACCCAGTACTTC.

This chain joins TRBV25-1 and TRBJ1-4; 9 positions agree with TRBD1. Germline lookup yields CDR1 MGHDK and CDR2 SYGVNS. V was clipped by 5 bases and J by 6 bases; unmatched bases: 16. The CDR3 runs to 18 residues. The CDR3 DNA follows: TGTGCCAGCAGTCATCCGCGGGGGACAGGGACGGTTCATGAAAAACTGTTTTTT. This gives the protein CASSHPRGTGTVHEKLFF. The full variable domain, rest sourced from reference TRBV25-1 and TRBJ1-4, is EADIYQTPRYLVIGTGKKITLECSQTMGHDKMYWYQQDPGMELHLIHYSYGVNSTEKGDLSSESTVSRIRTEHFPLTLESARPSHTSQYLCASSHPRGTGTVHEKLFFGSGTQLSVL.

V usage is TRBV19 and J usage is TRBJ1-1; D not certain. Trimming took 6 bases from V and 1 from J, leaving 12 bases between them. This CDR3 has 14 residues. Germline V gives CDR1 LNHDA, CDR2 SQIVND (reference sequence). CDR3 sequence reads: CASSKGRRNTEAFF. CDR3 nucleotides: TGTGCCAGTAGCAAAGGACGGAGGAACACTGAAGCTTTCTTT.

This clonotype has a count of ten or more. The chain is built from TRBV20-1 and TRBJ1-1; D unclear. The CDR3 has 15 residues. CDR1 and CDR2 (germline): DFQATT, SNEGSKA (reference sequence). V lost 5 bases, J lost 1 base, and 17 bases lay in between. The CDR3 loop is CSAFDGSAGNTEAFF. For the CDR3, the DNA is TGCAGTGCTTTTGACGGGAGCGCTGGGAACACTGAAGCTTTCTTT.

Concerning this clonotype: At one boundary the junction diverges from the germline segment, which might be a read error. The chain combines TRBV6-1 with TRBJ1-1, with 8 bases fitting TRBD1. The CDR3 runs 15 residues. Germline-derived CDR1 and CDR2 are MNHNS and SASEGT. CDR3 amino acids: CAISESRQGYTEAFF. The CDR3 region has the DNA TGTGCCATCAGTGAGTCGAGACAGGGGTACACTGAAGCTTTCTTT.

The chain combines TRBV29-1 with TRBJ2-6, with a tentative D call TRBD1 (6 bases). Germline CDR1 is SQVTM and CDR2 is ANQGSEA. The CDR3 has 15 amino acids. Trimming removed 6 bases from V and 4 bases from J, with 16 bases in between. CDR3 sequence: CSVKGQSNGANVLTF. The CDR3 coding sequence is TGCAGCGTCAAAGGACAGTCGAACGGGGCCAACGTCCTGACTTTC.

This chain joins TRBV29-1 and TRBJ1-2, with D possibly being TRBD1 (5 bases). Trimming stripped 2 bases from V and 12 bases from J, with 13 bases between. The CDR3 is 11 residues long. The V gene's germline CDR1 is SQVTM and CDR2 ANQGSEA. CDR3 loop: CSVERGSGNTF. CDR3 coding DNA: TGCAGCGTTGAAAGGGGCTCTGGAAACACCTTC.

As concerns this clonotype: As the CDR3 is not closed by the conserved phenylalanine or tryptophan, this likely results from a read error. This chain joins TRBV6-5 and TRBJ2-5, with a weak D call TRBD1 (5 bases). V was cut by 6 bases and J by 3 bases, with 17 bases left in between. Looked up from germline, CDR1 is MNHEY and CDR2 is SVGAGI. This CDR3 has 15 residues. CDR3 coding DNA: TGTGCCAGCAGCTATGACCAGGGTCACAAAGAGACCCAGTACGTC. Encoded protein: CASSYDQGHKETQYV.

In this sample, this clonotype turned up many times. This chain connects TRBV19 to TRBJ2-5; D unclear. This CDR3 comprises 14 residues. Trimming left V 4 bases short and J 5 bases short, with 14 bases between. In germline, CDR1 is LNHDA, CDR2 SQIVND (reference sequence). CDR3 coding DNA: TGTGCCAGTAGTACTCACACGACTGGGGAGACCCAGTACTTC. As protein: CASSTHTTGETQYF.